The present T cell receptor beta chain was sequenced within a study of cytomegalovirus exposure and HLA in healthy donors. Findings and caveats of the study: Versus the approximately 670-donor mean, an Asian-associated ancestry cluster reportedly showed fewer N-insertions in a later analysis. 150 to 200 TCR beta chains were listed as cytomegalovirus-associated.

The primer mix had 60 Vbeta and 13 Jbeta primers. TCRdb keeps only in-frame clones here, not all; method: immunoSEQ multiplex PCR. The sample contains around 130,000 clones, more than 65% of which appear only once. The germline V gene has CDR1 SGHRS and CDR2 YFSETQ. Trimming removed 8 bases from V and 5 bases from J; junction bases left unmatched: 7. This CDR3 has 14 residues. As for this clone: Its antigen is currently unknown.

The material sequenced was PBMCs. The chain links TRBV5-1 to TRBJ2-7, with TRBD2 identical over 13 bases. The TCR originated in a young woman in good health and CMV-seronegative. Written as DNA, the CDR3 is TGCGCCAGTAGACTAGCGGGGGGCGGGGACGAGCAGTACTTC. Protein: CASRLAGGGDEQYF.